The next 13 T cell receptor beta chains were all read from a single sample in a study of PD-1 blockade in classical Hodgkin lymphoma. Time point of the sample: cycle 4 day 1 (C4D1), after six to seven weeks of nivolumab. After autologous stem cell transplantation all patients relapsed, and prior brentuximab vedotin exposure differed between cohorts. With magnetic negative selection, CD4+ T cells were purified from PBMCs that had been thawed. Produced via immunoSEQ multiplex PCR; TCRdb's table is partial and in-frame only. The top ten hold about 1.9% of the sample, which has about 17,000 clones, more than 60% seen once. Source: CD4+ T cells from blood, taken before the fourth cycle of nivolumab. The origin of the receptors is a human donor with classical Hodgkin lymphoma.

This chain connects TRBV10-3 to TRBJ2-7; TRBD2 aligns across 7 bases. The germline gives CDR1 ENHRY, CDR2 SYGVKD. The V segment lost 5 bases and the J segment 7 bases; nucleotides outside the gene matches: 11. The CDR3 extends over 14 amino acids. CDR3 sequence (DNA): TGTGCCATCAGTATGGTGGGGGGGAAAAATGAGCAGTACTTC. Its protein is CAISMVGGKNEQYF.

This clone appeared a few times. The CDR3 loop is CASSEEVNTEAFF. In DNA form, the CDR3 reads TGTGCCAGCAGTGAAGAAGTGAACACTGAAGCTTTCTTT. This sequence joins TRBV6-4 and TRBJ1-1; D is uncertain. Per germline, CDR1 MRHNA and CDR2 SNTAGT. The CDR3 consists of 13 residues. V was trimmed by 3 bases and J by 0 bases, leaving 5 bases between them.

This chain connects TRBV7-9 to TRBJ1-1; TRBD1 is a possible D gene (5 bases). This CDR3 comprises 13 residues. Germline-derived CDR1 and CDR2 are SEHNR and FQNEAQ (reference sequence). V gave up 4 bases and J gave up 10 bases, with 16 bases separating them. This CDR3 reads CASSYLGDPGAFF. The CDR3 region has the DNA TGTGCCAGCAGCTACCTCGGGGACCCGGGAGCTTTCTTT.

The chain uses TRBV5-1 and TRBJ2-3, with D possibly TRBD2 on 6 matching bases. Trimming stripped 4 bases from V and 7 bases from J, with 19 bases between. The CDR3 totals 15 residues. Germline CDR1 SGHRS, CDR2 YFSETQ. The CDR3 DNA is TGCGCCAGCAGCCAACGGGAGCGGTCTACCAATACGCAGTATTTT. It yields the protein CASSQRERSTNTQYF.

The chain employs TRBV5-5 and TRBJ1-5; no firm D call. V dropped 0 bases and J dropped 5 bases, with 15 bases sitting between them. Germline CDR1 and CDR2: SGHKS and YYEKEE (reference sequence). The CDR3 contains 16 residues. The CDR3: CASSLEVGWGDQPQHF. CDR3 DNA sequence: TGTGCCAGCAGCTTGGAGGTTGGGTGGGGTGATCAGCCCCAGCATTTT.

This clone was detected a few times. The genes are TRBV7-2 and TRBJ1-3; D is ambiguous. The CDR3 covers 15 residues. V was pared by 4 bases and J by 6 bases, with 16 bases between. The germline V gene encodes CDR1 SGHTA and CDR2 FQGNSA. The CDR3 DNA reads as TGTGCCAGCAGCTCCCTTGGGGAGGGTTTAAACACCATATATTTT. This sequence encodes CASSSLGEGLNTIYF.

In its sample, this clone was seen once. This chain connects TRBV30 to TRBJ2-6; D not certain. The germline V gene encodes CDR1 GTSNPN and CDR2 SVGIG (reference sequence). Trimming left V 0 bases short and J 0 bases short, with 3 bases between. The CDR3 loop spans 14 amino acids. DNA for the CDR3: TGTGCCTGGAGTGTTTCCTCTGGGGCCAACGTCCTGACTTTC. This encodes CAWSVSSGANVLTF. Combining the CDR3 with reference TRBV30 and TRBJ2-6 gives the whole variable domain SQTIHQWPATLVQPVGSPLSLECTVEGTSNPNLYWYRQAAGRGLQLLFYSVGIGQISSEVPQNLSASRPQDRQFILSSKKLLLSDSGFYLCAWSVSSGANVLTFGAGSRLTVL.

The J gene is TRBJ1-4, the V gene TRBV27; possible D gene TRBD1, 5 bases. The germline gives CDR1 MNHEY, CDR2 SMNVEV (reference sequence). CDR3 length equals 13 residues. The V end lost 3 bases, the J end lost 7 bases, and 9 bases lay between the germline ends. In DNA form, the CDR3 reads TGTGCCAGCAGTTTTATCCAGGGTGAAAAACTGTTTTTT. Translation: CASSFIQGEKLFF.

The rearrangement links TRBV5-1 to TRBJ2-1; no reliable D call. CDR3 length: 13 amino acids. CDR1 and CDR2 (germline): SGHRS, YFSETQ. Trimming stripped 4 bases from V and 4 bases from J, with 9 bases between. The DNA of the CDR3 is TGCGCCAGCAGCCCGGACGCGTACAATGAGCAGTTCTTC. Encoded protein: CASSPDAYNEQFF.

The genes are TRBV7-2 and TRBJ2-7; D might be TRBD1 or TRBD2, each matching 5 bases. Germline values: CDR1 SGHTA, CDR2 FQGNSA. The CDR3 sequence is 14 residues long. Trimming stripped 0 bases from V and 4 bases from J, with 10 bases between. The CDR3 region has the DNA TGTGCCAGCAGCTTAGCCGGGGCCCGTTACGAGCAGTACTTC. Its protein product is CASSLAGARYEQYF.

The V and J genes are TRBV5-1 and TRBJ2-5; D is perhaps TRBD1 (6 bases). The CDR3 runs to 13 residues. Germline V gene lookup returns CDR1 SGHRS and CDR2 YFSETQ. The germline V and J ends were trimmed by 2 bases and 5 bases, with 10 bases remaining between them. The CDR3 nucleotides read TGCGCCAGCAGCTTCGGACAGTCCGAGACCCAGTACTTC. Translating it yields CASSFGQSETQYF.

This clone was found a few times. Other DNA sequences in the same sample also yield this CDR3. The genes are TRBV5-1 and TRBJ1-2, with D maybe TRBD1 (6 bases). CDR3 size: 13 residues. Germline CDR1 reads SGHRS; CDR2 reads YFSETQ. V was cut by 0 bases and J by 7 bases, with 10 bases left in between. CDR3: CASSLAGAGGYTF. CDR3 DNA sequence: TGCGCCAGCAGCTTGGCGGGGGCCGGTGGCTACACCTTC.

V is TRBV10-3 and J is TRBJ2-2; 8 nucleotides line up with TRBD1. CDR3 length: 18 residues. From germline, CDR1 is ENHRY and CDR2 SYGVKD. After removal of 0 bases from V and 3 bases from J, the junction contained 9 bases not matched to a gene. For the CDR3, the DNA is TGTGCCATCAGTGAGTCGCGGGCAGGGGGCGAGTACACCGGGGAGCTGTTTTTT. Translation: CAISESRAGGEYTGELFF.